One and the same sample provided the 21 T cell receptor beta chains below, sequenced in a study of T-cell reconstitution after alpha-beta-depleted transplantation in children. A TCRbeta library incorporating unique molecular identifiers was prepared. TCRdb analysed the PCR reads with MiXCR anew, one entry per CDR3 protein. Of 300,000 to 350,000 distinct CDR3 sequences listed, around 25% were seen once; the top ten hold approximately 10%. The sequenced sample was PBMCs, mostly from graft donor cells, obtained 180 days after TCRalphabeta/CD19-depleted stem cell transplant. The origin of the receptors is a male patient aged 5 to 17 who had a stem cell transplant for acute lymphoblastic leukemia, so the T cells may come from the graft donor.

The chain employs TRBV20-1 and TRBJ2-3; D might be TRBD2 (6 bases). CDR1 is DFQATT and CDR2 is SNEGSKA in the germline V gene (reference sequence). This CDR3 has 15 amino acids. The germline V and J ends were trimmed by 1 base and 3 bases, with 14 bases remaining between them. The CDR3 spells CSARVGRERTDTQYF. In DNA, the CDR3 is TGCAGTGCTAGAGTTGGTCGGGAGCGGACAGATACGCAGTATTTT.

This clonotype was recorded many times. The chain joins TRBV12-3 or TRBV12-4 to TRBJ2-1; D gene ambiguous. V lost 1 base to trimming and J lost 4 bases, with 8 bases between them. The CDR3 is made up of 14 amino acids. CDR3 loop: CASSLVLLYNEQFF. CDR3 in DNA: TGTGCCAGCAGTTTAGTGCTGCTATACAATGAGCAGTTCTTC.

This clonotype came up a few times. V gene TRBV9 combines with J gene TRBJ2-3; D uncertain. The CDR3 is 15 residues long. Germline V gives CDR1 SGDLS, CDR2 YYNGEE. V was cut by 1 base and J by 6 bases, with 15 bases left in between. CDR3 coding DNA: TGTGCCAGCAGCGTAACTGCCGATTACGTTGATACGCAGTATTTT. It translates to CASSVTADYVDTQYF. Combining the CDR3 with reference TRBV9 and TRBJ2-3 gives the whole variable domain DSGVTQTPKHLITATGQRVTLRCSPRSGDLSVYWYQQSLDQGLQFLIQYYNGEERAKGNILERFSAQQFPDLHSELNLSSLELGDSALYFCASSVTADYVDTQYFGPGTRLTVL.

This clonotype was picked up a small number of times. The chain is built from TRBV6-5 and TRBJ1-1, with TRBD1 matching 8 bases. The V and J ends lost 3 bases and 7 bases, in that order; junction bases with no gene match: 7. The CDR3 has 14 residues. Germline V gene lookup returns CDR1 MNHEY and CDR2 SVGAGI. DNA of the CDR3: TGTGCCAGCAGTTATCACGACAGGGGTGGTGAAGCTTTCTTT. It yields the protein CASSYHDRGGEAFF.

This clonotype came up a few times. This chain uses TRBV18 with TRBJ2-5; D call uncertain. With 3 bases removed from V and 5 bases from J, the gap between germline ends came to 10 bases. Per the germline V gene, CDR1 is KGHSH and CDR2 is LQKENI. The CDR3 runs to 13 residues. The CDR3 loop is CASSPRQHETQYF. CDR3 sequence (DNA): TGTGCCAGCTCACCCCGACAACACGAGACCCAGTACTTC.

This clonotype was picked up a small number of times. The V call is TRBV2, the J call TRBJ2-1; the D is unclear. Germline V gene sequence: CDR1 SNHLY, CDR2 FYNNEI. The CDR3 is made up of 14 amino acids. V lost 6 bases and J 3 bases, leaving 12 bases between the germline ends. CDR3 in amino acids: CASSHVLDYNEQFF. The CDR3 coding sequence is TGTGCCAGCAGCCATGTACTCGACTACAATGAGCAGTTCTTC.

This clonotype has more than one count but fewer than ten. The gene calls are TRBV4-2 and TRBJ2-7, with unresolved D. This CDR3 region has 12 residues. V lost 3 bases and J 7 bases, leaving 10 bases between the germline ends. Germline CDR1 is LGHNA and CDR2 is YNFKEQ. DNA for the CDR3: TGTGCCAGCAGCCATGATACACGTGAGCAGTACTTC. Amino acid sequence: CASSHDTREQYF.

This clonotype was detected only a few times. CDR3 sequence: CASRPGLAGGDTQYF. The CDR3 DNA sequence: TGTGCCAGCAGACCTGGACTAGCGGGAGGAGATACGCAGTATTTT. The chain is built from TRBV11-1 and TRBJ2-3; 14 bases map to TRBD2. V lost 6 bases and J lost 5; bases outside the gene matches: 4. Per germline, CDR1 SGHAT and CDR2 FQDESV (reference sequence). The CDR3 runs 15 residues.

This chain joins TRBV5-6 and TRBJ2-7; D is possibly TRBD2 (5 bases). Deletions cut 4 bases from V and 3 bases from J, with 17 bases between. This CDR3 spans 15 amino acids. Per germline, CDR1 SGHDT and CDR2 YYEEEE. The CDR3 bases are TGTGCCAGCAGCCTCATCCGGGATGGGGTCTACGAGCAGTACTTC. It specifies CASSLIRDGVYEQYF.

This clonotype was seen only a few times. The chain employs TRBV4-1 and TRBJ2-5, with D possibly matching TRBD2 (6 bases). This CDR3 contains 15 residues. The V gene's germline CDR1 is MGHRA and CDR2 YSYEKL. V shed 6 bases and J shed 2 bases, with 16 bases lying between them. The CDR3 is CASSRTGLLQETQYF. CDR3 nucleotide sequence: TGCGCCAGCAGTCGAACGGGACTGCTTCAAGAGACCCAGTACTTC.

The chain combines TRBV7-9 with TRBJ2-7; 8 bases agree with TRBD1. J was trimmed by 6 bases and V by 3 bases; bases with no gene match: 1. Germline V gene lookup returns CDR1 SEHNR and CDR2 FQNEAQ (reference sequence). The CDR3 spans 12 residues. The CDR3 reads CASSFDRGEQYF. The DNA for the CDR3 is TGTGCCAGCAGCTTTGACAGGGGCGAGCAGTACTTC.

The table lists this clonotype with a few counts. The rearrangement joins TRBV9 to TRBJ2-5; D might be TRBD2 (5 bases). The V gene lost 0 bases and the J gene lost 3 bases, with 9 bases spanning the gap. Germline V CDR1 and CDR2: SGDLS, YYNGEE. This CDR3 has 14 residues. The CDR3 sequence is CASSVEDSEETQYF. DNA of the CDR3: TGTGCCAGCAGCGTAGAGGACTCGGAAGAGACCCAGTACTTC. Complete variable domain (other parts from reference TRBV9 and TRBJ2-5): DSGVTQTPKHLITATGQRVTLRCSPRSGDLSVYWYQQSLDQGLQFLIQYYNGEERAKGNILERFSAQQFPDLHSELNLSSLELGDSALYFCASSVEDSEETQYFGPGTRLLVL.

J is TRBJ2-7 and V is TRBV18; TRBD2 agrees at 8 bases. The CDR3 has 15 amino acids. Losses at the gene ends were 6 bases for V and 2 bases for J; bases not matched to a gene: 9. Germline CDR1 reads KGHSH; CDR2 reads LQKENI. The DNA for the CDR3 is TGTGCCAGCTCCCTCGCGTGGGGACTAGCCTACGAGCAGTACTTC. Translation: CASSLAWGLAYEQYF.

Only a few counts were recorded for this clonotype. The genes are TRBV7-2 and TRBJ2-2; TRBD2 might be the D (6 bases). Germline CDR1 is SGHTA and CDR2 is FQGNSA. This CDR3 is 16 amino acids long. V dropped 4 bases and J dropped 5 bases, with 17 bases sitting between them. The CDR3 nucleotides are TGTGCCAGCAGCTCCACTCTTCCCGGGGGAACCGGGGAGCTGTTTTTT. It codes for CASSSTLPGGTGELFF.

This clonotype appeared a few times. This chain connects TRBV29-1 to TRBJ1-1, with a weak D call TRBD1 (5 bases). CDR1 is SQVTM, CDR2 ANQGSEA, per germline. This CDR3 spans 12 amino acids. V dropped 6 bases and J dropped 0 bases, with 8 bases sitting between them. The chain's CDR3 is CSVSQVNTEAFF. CDR3 coding DNA: TGCAGCGTCTCACAGGTGAACACTGAAGCTTTCTTT.

This clonotype turned up a few times. The V call is TRBV20-1, the J call TRBJ2-7, with TRBD2 identical over 10 bases. CDR3 length: 14 residues. Losses at the gene ends were 3 bases for V and 4 bases for J; bases not matched to a gene: 6. Germline-derived CDR1 and CDR2 are DFQATT and SNEGSKA (reference sequence). The CDR3 region has the DNA TGCAGTGCTAGGTCCCAGCGGGAGGGGTACGAGCAGTACTTC. This gives the protein CSARSQREGYEQYF.

The chain links TRBV28 to TRBJ2-3; the match to TRBD2 covers 7 bases. V lost 0 bases, J lost 1 base, and 7 bases stayed unmatched. The CDR3 is made up of 17 amino acids. The germline V gene encodes CDR1 MDHEN and CDR2 SYDVKM. The CDR3 nucleotides read TGTGCCAGCAGTTTATGGGCTAGCGGTACCCGCACAGATACGCAGTATTTT. It encodes CASSLWASGTRTDTQYF.

The CDR3 protein is CAIVYVRNTEAFF. CDR3 sequence (DNA): TGTGCCATCGTATACGTGCGCAACACTGAAGCTTTCTTT. The chain links TRBV6-1 to TRBJ1-1; no reliable D call. CDR1 is MNHNS and CDR2 is SASEGT in the germline V gene. The CDR3 runs 13 residues. With 10 bases removed from V and 2 bases from J, the gap between germline ends came to 14 bases.

CDR3 residues: CASSLGSRGTEAFF. The CDR3 bases are TGTGCCAGCAGCTTAGGTTCCAGAGGGACTGAAGCTTTCTTT. The rearrangement links TRBV7-6 to TRBJ1-1; D uncertain. The CDR3 covers 14 residues. The V and J ends lost 1 base and 5 bases respectively, with 11 bases between them. CDR1 and CDR2 (germline): SGHVS, FNYEAQ.

The chain has TRBV5-1 and TRBJ1-4; TRBD1 agrees at 7 bases. The trim removed 4 bases at V and 3 bases at J, leaving 3 bases unmatched. The CDR3 covers 14 residues. Germline V gene sequence: CDR1 SGHRS, CDR2 YFSETQ. The CDR3 DNA follows: TGCGCCAGCAGCACGGACAGGTCTAATGAAAAACTGTTTTTT. Translating it yields CASSTDRSNEKLFF. Together with reference TRBV5-1 and TRBJ1-4, the CDR3 gives the full variable domain: KAGVTQTPRYLIKTRGQQVTLSCSPISGHRSVSWYQQTPGQGLQFLFEYFSETQRNKGNFPGRFSGRQFSNSRSEMNVSTLELGDSALYLCASSTDRSNEKLFFGSGTQLSVL.

In the case of this clonotype: The junction differs from germline at one of its ends, possibly a read error. The chain combines TRBV3-1 with TRBJ2-7; unclear D gene. CDR1 and CDR2 (germline): LGHDT, YNNKEL (reference sequence). This CDR3 comprises 17 residues. CDR3 coding DNA: TGTGCCTGCAGCCAAGGTTTGGAGACTTTGAGCTCCTACGAGCAGTACTTC. Its translation: CACSQGLETLSSYEQYF.